The next 13 T cell receptor beta chains were all read from a single sample in a study of blood T cell repertoires in COVID-19. Some clones are missing from TCRdb's copy, which holds only in-frame ones; the method was immunoSEQ multiplex PCR. The table includes 200,000 to 250,000 clones, 70% to 90% detected once. Sequencing was performed on peripheral blood. The receptors here all came from a man aged 45 to 65 who had recovered from COVID-19.

V gene TRBV11-2 combines with J gene TRBJ1-5; D perhaps matches TRBD1 (6 bases). The CDR3 loop spans 16 amino acids. V lost 5 bases and J lost 4, with 18 bases in between. Germline V CDR1 and CDR2: SGHAT, FQNNGV. The CDR3 is CASSPEARDTNQPQHF. In DNA, the CDR3 is TGTGCCAGCAGCCCGGAGGCCCGGGACACTAATCAGCCCCAGCATTTT. Variable domain in full (rest from reference TRBV11-2 and TRBJ1-5): EAGVAQSPRYKIIEKRQSVAFWCNPISGHATLYWYQQILGQGPKLLIQFQNNGVVDDSQLPKDRFSAERLKGVDSTLKIQPAKLEDSAVYLCASSPEARDTNQPQHFGDGTRLSIL.

V gene TRBV11-2 combines with J gene TRBJ2-7; 9 bases agree with TRBD1. The length of the CDR3 is 15 residues. Germline lookup yields CDR1 SGHAT and CDR2 FQNNGV. Unmatched junction bases numbered 3, after V lost 1 base and J lost 2 bases. The CDR3 spells CASSLVTGGTYEQYF. The CDR3 nucleotides read TGTGCCAGCAGCTTAGTCACAGGGGGCACCTACGAGCAGTACTTC.

This chain uses TRBV12-5 with TRBJ2-5; 9 bases are a match to TRBD2. This CDR3 has 16 residues. With 2 bases clipped from V and 5 bases from J, the junction kept 9 bases outside the gene matches. Germline assignment: CDR1 LGHNT and CDR2 FRNRAP. The CDR3 DNA is TGTGCTAGTGGTTTGATATATAGCGGGAGAATGGAGACCCAGTACTTC. It encodes CASGLIYSGRMETQYF.

This clone was observed once. The same CDR3 is also encoded by other DNA sequences in this sample. The chain combines TRBV19 with TRBJ2-1; 11 bases align to TRBD2. CDR1 LNHDA and CDR2 SQIVND come from the germline V gene (reference sequence). The CDR3 has 15 residues. The V gene end was trimmed by 4 bases and the J gene end by 4 bases; junction bases not matched to a gene: 3. DNA of the CDR3: TGTGCCAGTAGTACCGGGACTAGCGGTTACAATGAGCAGTTCTTC. Residues: CASSTGTSGYNEQFF.

This chain joins TRBV18 and TRBJ2-2; 8 nucleotides agree with TRBD1. The CDR3 length is 14 residues. V was pared by 2 bases and J by 6 bases, with 2 bases of the junction left unmatched. In germline, CDR1 is KGHSH, CDR2 LQKENI. The DNA for the CDR3 is TGTGCCAGCTCACCAGTACAGGGGGCCGGGGAGCTGTTTTTT. Translated: CASSPVQGAGELFF.

V is TRBV28 and J is TRBJ2-7; tentative D call: TRBD1 (5 bases). The CDR3 has 15 amino acids. V was shortened by 6 bases and J by 7 bases, with 22 bases between the two germline ends. Germline CDR1 MDHEN, CDR2 SYDVKM. Written as DNA, the CDR3 is TGTGCCAGCAGCCCTCAGAAACCCTCAGGGCGGGAGCAGTACTTC. Encoded protein: CASSPQKPSGREQYF.

The V and J genes are TRBV5-1 and TRBJ2-1, with no clear D. CDR1 and CDR2 (germline): SGHRS, YFSETQ. This CDR3 comprises 13 residues. V lost 3 bases to trimming and J lost 3 bases, with 7 bases between them. CDR3 in amino acids: CASSWSSYNEQFF. CDR3 nucleotide sequence: TGCGCCAGCAGCTGGAGTAGCTACAATGAGCAGTTCTTC.

The V gene is TRBV5-1, the J gene TRBJ2-3, with D perhaps matching TRBD2 (5 bases). The CDR3 has 15 amino acids. CDR1 is SGHRS, CDR2 YFSETQ, per germline. Trimming removed 2 bases from V and 0 bases from J, with 10 bases in between. Written as DNA, the CDR3 is TGCGCCAGCAGCTTAACGGGGATTAGCACAGATACGCAGTATTTT. Encoded protein: CASSLTGISTDTQYF.

The V and J genes are TRBV9 and TRBJ2-2; perhaps TRBD2 as D (7 bases). V lost 4 bases and J lost 6, with 16 bases in between. The V gene's germline CDR1 is SGDLS and CDR2 YYNGEE. This CDR3 spans 15 amino acids. CDR3 residues: CASSTDGGRAGELFF. The CDR3 DNA reads TGTGCCAGCAGCACCGACGGGGGGCGGGCCGGGGAGCTGTTTTTT.

This clone was detected a few times. The V gene is TRBV2, the J gene TRBJ2-7, with D possibly matching TRBD1 (5 bases). V was trimmed by 6 bases and J by 0 bases, leaving 15 bases between them. Germline-derived CDR1 and CDR2 are SNHLY and FYNNEI. This CDR3 contains 15 residues. CDR3 DNA sequence: TGTGCCAGCAGGTCGAAGGACATCCCCTCCTACGAGCAGTACTTC. The encoded protein is CASRSKDIPSYEQYF.

The J gene is TRBJ1-4, the V gene TRBV28; D unresolved. Germline CDR1 reads MDHEN; CDR2 reads SYDVKM. This CDR3 has 13 amino acids. V lost 3 bases and J 10 bases, leaving 12 bases between the germline ends. CDR3 DNA: TGTGCCAGCAGTTTGGACGGGATTGGAAAACTGTTTTTT. It codes for CASSLDGIGKLFF. The variable domain in full, with the rest retrieved from reference TRBV28 and TRBJ1-4, is DVKVTQSSRYLVKRTGEKVFLECVQDMDHENMFWYRQDPGLGLRLIYFSYDVKMKEKGDIPEGYSVSREKKERFSLILESASTNQTSMYLCASSLDGIGKLFFGSGTQLSVL.

This chain links TRBV10-2 with TRBJ1-2, with D possibly TRBD1 on 6 matching bases. V lost 6 bases and J 2 bases, leaving 7 bases between the germline ends. This CDR3 comprises 12 residues. CDR1 and CDR2 (germline): WSHSY, SAAADI. Here the CDR3 DNA reads TGCGCCAGCAGGGACAGCAACTATGGCTACACCTTC. Translated: CASRDSNYGYTF.

This clone was counted between two and nine times. This rearrangement joins TRBV29-1 to TRBJ1-4; 7 bases are shared with TRBD1. This CDR3 has 19 amino acids. Trimming removed 6 bases from V and 0 bases from J; junction bases left unmatched: 19. From germline, CDR1 is SQVTM and CDR2 ANQGSEA. This CDR3 reads CSVADPGQEGIATNEKLFF. The CDR3 region has the DNA TGCAGCGTGGCCGATCCCGGACAGGAGGGTATTGCAACTAATGAAAAACTGTTTTTT. Variable domain in full (rest from reference TRBV29-1 and TRBJ1-4): SAVISQKPSRDICQRGTSLTIQCQVDSQVTMMFWYRQQPGQSLTLIATANQGSEATYESGFVIDKFPISRPNLTFSTLTVSNMSPEDSSIYLCSVADPGQEGIATNEKLFFGSGTQLSVL.